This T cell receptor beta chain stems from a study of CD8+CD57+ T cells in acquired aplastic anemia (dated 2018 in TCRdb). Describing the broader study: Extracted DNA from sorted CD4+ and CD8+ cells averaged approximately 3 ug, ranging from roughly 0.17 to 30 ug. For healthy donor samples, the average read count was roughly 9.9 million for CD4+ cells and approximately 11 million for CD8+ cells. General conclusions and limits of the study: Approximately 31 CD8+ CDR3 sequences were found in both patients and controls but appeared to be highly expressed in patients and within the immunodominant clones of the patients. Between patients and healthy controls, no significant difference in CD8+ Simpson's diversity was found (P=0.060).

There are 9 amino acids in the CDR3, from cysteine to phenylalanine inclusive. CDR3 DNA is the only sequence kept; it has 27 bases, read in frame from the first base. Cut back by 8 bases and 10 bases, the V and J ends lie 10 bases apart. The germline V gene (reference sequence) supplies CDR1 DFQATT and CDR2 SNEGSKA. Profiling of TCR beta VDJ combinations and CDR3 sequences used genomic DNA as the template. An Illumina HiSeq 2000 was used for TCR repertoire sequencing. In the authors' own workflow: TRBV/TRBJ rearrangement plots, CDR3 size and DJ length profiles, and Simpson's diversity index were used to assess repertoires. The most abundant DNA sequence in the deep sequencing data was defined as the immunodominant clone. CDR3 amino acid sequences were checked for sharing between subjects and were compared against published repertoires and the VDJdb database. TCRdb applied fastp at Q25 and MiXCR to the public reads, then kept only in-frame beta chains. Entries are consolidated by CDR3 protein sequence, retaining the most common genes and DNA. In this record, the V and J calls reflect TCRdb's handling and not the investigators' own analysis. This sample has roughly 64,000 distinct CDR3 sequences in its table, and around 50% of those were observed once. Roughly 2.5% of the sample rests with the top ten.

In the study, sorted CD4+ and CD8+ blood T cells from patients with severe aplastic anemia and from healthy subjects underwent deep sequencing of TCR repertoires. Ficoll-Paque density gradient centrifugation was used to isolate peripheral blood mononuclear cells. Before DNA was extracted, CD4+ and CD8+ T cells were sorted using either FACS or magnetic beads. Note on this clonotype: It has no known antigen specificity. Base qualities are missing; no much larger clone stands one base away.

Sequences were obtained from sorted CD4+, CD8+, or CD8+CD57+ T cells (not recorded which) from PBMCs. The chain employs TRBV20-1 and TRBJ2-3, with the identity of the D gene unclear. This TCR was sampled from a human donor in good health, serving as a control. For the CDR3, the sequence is CSYNGAQYF. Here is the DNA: TGCAGTTACAACGGAGCGCAGTATTTT.